These 15 T cell receptor beta chains share one sample of origin, sequenced in a study of T cell repertoires in cytomegalovirus infection. These receptors have no known antigen. TCRdb fed the reads into MiXCR, producing one record per CDR3 protein. The sample includes tens of thousands of distinct CDR3 sequences, 20% to 25% of them seen just once. The sequences come from CD8+ T cells from cultured PBMCs, collected from culture after CMV antigen stimulation. Receptors originate from a human donor in good health (CMV status not recorded). Some clones in this sample may be carry-over from other donors' samples.

This clonotype was seen repeatedly, ten times or more. The V call is TRBV7-2, the J call TRBJ2-7; TRBD1 aligns across 7 bases. The CDR3 is 13 residues long. V was clipped by 5 bases and J by 3 bases; unmatched bases: 4. Germline V gene lookup returns CDR1 SGHTA and CDR2 FQGNSA. The CDR3 spells CASSVNRGYEQYF. CDR3 DNA: TGTGCCAGCAGCGTTAACAGGGGCTACGAGCAGTACTTC.

This sequence joins TRBV7-8 and TRBJ1-5, with no clear D. The length of the CDR3 is 14 residues. Germline CDR1 SGHVS, CDR2 FQNEAQ. V was clipped by 5 bases and J by 4 bases, with 12 bases between them. This chain's CDR3 is CASSPLGFNQPQHF. CDR3 DNA sequence: TGTGCCAGCAGCCCCCTGGGGTTTAATCAGCCCCAGCATTTT.

The V gene is TRBV7-2, the J gene TRBJ2-5; the D gene is possibly TRBD1 (6 bases). V was cut by 5 bases and J by 2 bases, with 18 bases left in between. The germline V gene encodes CDR1 SGHTA and CDR2 FQGNSA. The CDR3 consists of 16 residues. CDR3 nucleotides: TGTGCCAGCAGCCGTTCAGAGGGGGACCCTCAAGAGACCCAGTACTTC. This sequence encodes CASSRSEGDPQETQYF.

The V gene is TRBV4-1, the J gene TRBJ1-2; 7 bases fit TRBD1. V was clipped by 0 bases and J by 6 bases; unmatched bases: 7. This CDR3 has 15 residues. Germline CDR1 reads MGHRA; CDR2 reads YSYEKL. This CDR3 is CASSQEGRGSDGYTF. For the CDR3, the DNA is TGCGCCAGCAGCCAAGAGGGCAGGGGGTCCGATGGCTACACCTTC.

This clonotype appeared a few times. This rearrangement joins TRBV7-2 to TRBJ1-4; D gene ambiguous. The V gene lost 2 bases and the J gene lost 2 bases, with 12 bases spanning the gap. Germline values: CDR1 SGHTA, CDR2 FQGNSA. The CDR3 has 16 residues. The CDR3 protein is CASSLRASVTNEKLFF. CDR3 coding DNA: TGTGCCAGCAGCTTAAGGGCTTCGGTGACTAATGAAAAACTGTTTTTT.

This sequence joins TRBV12-3 or TRBV12-4 and TRBJ2-7; a possible D gene is TRBD2 (6 bases). Trimming pared 5 bases from V and 0 bases from J, leaving 14 bases between. The length of the CDR3 is 15 residues. The CDR3 reads CASSPGLPSSYEQYF. Here the CDR3 DNA reads TGTGCCAGCAGTCCGGGACTCCCGAGCTCCTACGAGCAGTACTTC.

This clonotype has more than one count but fewer than ten. This chain uses TRBV7-2 with TRBJ1-2, with unresolved D. The ends were cut back, 4 bases at V and 1 base at J, with 10 bases in the middle. Germline V gene lookup returns CDR1 SGHTA and CDR2 FQGNSA. The CDR3 is made up of 14 amino acids. The CDR3 DNA sequence: TGTGCCAGCAGCTCAACGGGTGGTAACTATGGCTACACCTTC. Its translation: CASSSTGGNYGYTF.

This clonotype was counted only a few times. This rearrangement joins TRBV2 to TRBJ1-2, with D maybe TRBD1 (6 bases). Germline V CDR1 and CDR2: SNHLY, FYNNEI. Trimming pared 0 bases from V and 4 bases from J, leaving 18 bases between. This CDR3 region has 17 residues. CDR3 region: CASSEASGALPFYGYTF. In DNA form, the CDR3 reads TGTGCCAGCAGTGAAGCATCAGGGGCGCTTCCATTCTATGGCTACACCTTC.

The V call is TRBV11-2, the J call TRBJ2-5, with D possibly being TRBD1 (6 bases). Germline V gene sequence: CDR1 SGHAT, CDR2 FQNNGV. CDR3 size: 14 residues. The V and J ends lost 8 bases and 5 bases respectively, with 18 bases between them. CDR3 region: CASEGVQTRETQYF. The CDR3 coding sequence is TGTGCCAGCGAGGGGGTCCAAACGAGGGAGACCCAGTACTTC. The full variable domain, rest sourced from reference TRBV11-2 and TRBJ2-5, is EAGVAQSPRYKIIEKRQSVAFWCNPISGHATLYWYQQILGQGPKLLIQFQNNGVVDDSQLPKDRFSAERLKGVDSTLKIQPAKLEDSAVYLCASEGVQTRETQYFGPGTRLLVL.

This rearrangement joins TRBV19 to TRBJ1-1; D gene unclear. CDR3 length: 15 residues. Germline lookup yields CDR1 LNHDA and CDR2 SQIVND (reference sequence). V lost 3 bases and J 0 bases, leaving 11 bases between the germline ends. The CDR3: CASSIALPLNTEAFF. The CDR3, as DNA: TGTGCCAGTAGTATTGCCCTACCCCTGAACACTGAAGCTTTCTTT.

The rearrangement joins TRBV15 to TRBJ2-1; the D gene could be TRBD1 or TRBD2 (6 bases each). The length of the CDR3 is 13 residues. Trimming stripped 6 bases from V and 7 bases from J, with 13 bases between. Germline loops: CDR1 LNHNV, CDR2 YYDKDF (reference sequence). CDR3 nucleotide sequence: TGTGCCACCAGGGTGGGGGGCGCGAATGAGCAGTTCTTC. Its translation: CATRVGGANEQFF.

This clonotype was detected only a few times. J is TRBJ2-6 and V is TRBV7-8, with a tentative D call TRBD1 (7 bases). This CDR3 is 21 amino acids long. The germline gives CDR1 SGHVS, CDR2 FQNEAQ. Trimming stripped 2 bases from V and 0 bases from J, with 23 bases between. The chain's CDR3 is CASSLRGGQDYTSSGANVLTF. The CDR3 DNA sequence: TGTGCCAGCAGCTTAAGAGGTGGACAGGACTATACCTCCTCTGGGGCCAACGTCCTGACTTTC.

This clonotype has a handful of counts. The chain employs TRBV11-2 and TRBJ2-1; 7 nucleotides line up with TRBD1. This CDR3 comprises 13 residues. Germline V gene data show CDR1 as SGHAT and CDR2 as FQNNGV. J was trimmed by 6 bases and V by 5 bases; bases with no gene match: 4. CDR3 in amino acids: CASSQTGLNEQFF. In DNA form, the CDR3 reads TGTGCCAGCAGCCAGACAGGGCTCAATGAGCAGTTCTTC.

CDR3 sequence (DNA): TGTGCCACCAGCAGAGATCCCCCCGACGTCCTGACTTTC. Translation gives CATSRDPPDVLTF. The V and J genes are TRBV15 and TRBJ2-6; D uncertain. V was cut by 0 bases and J by 11 bases, with 8 bases left in between. The V gene's germline CDR1 is LNHNV and CDR2 YYDKDF (reference sequence). The CDR3 runs 13 residues.

The chain links TRBV4-3 to TRBJ2-7; 9 nucleotides line up with TRBD2. CDR1 LGHNA and CDR2 YSLEER come from the germline V gene. The CDR3 runs to 16 residues. J was trimmed by 0 bases and V by 4 bases; bases with no gene match: 7. CDR3 coding DNA: TGCGCCAGCAGCCTCCTAGCGGGGTTCCACTCCTACGAGCAGTACTTC. It is translated as CASSLLAGFHSYEQYF.